This entry describes one T cell receptor beta chain. Antigen specificity is unknown. This entry comes from a study of CD8+ T cells in alopecia areata. Collection of lesional scalp punch biopsies and peripheral blood was performed in alopecia areata patients. CD4+ and CD8+ T cells were sorted from PBMCs. General study results and limits: Scalp lesions, especially in alopecia totalis/universalis, had higher clonality than normal scalp. Patients shared TCRs less clearly than mice did, possibly owing to HLA.

The CDR3 extends over 14 amino acids. V lost 3 bases to trimming and J lost 1 base, with 10 bases between them. Germline-derived CDR1 and CDR2 are SGHRS and YFSETQ. cDNA serving as the sequencing template came from extracted, reverse transcribed RNA. Measured with immunoSEQ multiplex PCR; TCRdb has only the in-frame clones, and not every one. The table shows under 250,000 clones, with about 53% occurring only once. The sample consisted of CD4+ T cells sorted from blood, taken at week 0. The chain employs TRBV5-1 and TRBJ2-5; D not certain. The receptor was isolated from a human donor with alopecia areata. This CDR3 is CASSSLQAQETQYF. The CDR3 DNA is TGCGCCAGCAGCTCACTTCAGGCCCAAGAGACCCAGTACTTC. Together with reference TRBV5-1 and TRBJ2-5, the CDR3 gives the full variable domain: KAGVTQTPRYLIKTRGQQVTLSCSPISGHRSVSWYQQTPGQGLQFLFEYFSETQRNKGNFPGRFSGRQFSNSRSEMNVSTLELGDSALYLCASSSLQAQETQYFGPGTRLLVL.